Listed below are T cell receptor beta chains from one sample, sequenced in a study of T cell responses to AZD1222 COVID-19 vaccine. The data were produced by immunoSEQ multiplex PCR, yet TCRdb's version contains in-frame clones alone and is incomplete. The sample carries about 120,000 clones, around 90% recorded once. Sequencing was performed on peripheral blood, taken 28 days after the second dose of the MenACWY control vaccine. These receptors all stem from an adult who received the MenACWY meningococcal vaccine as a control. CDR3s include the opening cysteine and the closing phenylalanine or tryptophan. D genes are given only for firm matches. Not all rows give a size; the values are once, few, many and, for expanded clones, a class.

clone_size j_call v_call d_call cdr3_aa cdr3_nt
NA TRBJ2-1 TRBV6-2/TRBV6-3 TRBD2 CASSYSGSSYNEQFF TGTGCCAGCAGTTATAGCGGGAGCTCCTACAATGAGCAGTTCTTC
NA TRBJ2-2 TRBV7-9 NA CASSSRIRGDTGELFF TGTGCCAGCAGCTCGAGAATCAGGGGAGACACCGGGGAGCTGTTTTTT
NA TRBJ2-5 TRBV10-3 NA CAIRSYQETQYF TGTGCCATCAGGAGTTATCAAGAGACCCAGTACTTC
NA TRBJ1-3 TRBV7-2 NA CASSLLLLSGNTIYF TGTGCCAGCAGCTTGCTTCTGCTCTCTGGAAACACCATATATTTT
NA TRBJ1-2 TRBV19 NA CASNLLGYYGYTF TGTGCCAGTAACCTACTCGGGTACTATGGCTACACCTTC
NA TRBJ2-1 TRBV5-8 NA CASSLDEGSSYNEQFF TGTGCCAGCAGCTTGGATGAGGGGAGCTCCTACAATGAGCAGTTCTTC
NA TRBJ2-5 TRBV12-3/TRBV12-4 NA CASRRAVGTQYF TGTGCCAGCAGACGCGCGGTAGGGACCCAGTACTTC
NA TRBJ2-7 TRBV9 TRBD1 CASSGTGTSEQYF TGTGCCAGCAGCGGGACAGGAACGAGCGAGCAGTACTTC
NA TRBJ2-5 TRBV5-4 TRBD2 CATGGGWSSGGAGETQYF TGTGCCACCGGGGGTGGTTGGTCTAGCGGGGGGGCGGGAGAGACCCAGTACTTC
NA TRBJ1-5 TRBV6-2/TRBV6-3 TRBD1 CASSSQQGVGNQPQHF TGTGCCAGCAGTTCCCAACAGGGGGTCGGCAATCAGCCCCAGCATTTT
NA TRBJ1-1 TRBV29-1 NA CSVEAAGPGARIAFF TGCAGCGTTGAGGCAGCCGGGCCGGGGGCGCGTATAGCTTTCTTT
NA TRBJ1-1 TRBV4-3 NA CASSQATVNTEAFF TGCGCCAGCAGCCAGGCGACCGTGAACACTGAAGCTTTCTTT
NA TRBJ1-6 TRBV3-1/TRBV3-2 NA CASSQPGRASPLHF TGTGCCAGCAGCCAACCCGGGAGAGCTTCACCCCTCCACTTT
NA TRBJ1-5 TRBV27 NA CASSLGFNQPQHF TGTGCCAGCAGTTTAGGGTTTAATCAGCCCCAGCATTTT
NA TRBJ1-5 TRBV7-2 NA CASSLARGNQPQHF TGTGCCAGCAGCTTAGCGCGAGGGAATCAGCCCCAGCATTTT
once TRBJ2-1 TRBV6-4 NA CASSDPSGERDKGNEQFF TGTGCCAGCAGTGACCCCTCAGGGGAACGGGATAAAGGCAATGAGCAGTTCTTC
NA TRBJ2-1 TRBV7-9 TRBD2 CASSSGLAEQFF TGTGCCAGCAGCTCGGGACTAGCAGAGCAGTTCTTC
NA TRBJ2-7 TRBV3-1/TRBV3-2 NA CASSPLMGSPYEQYF TGTGCCAGCAGCCCGTTGATGGGTTCTCCCTACGAGCAGTACTTC
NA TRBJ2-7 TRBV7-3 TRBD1 CASSATGGVTPGEQYF TGTGCCAGCAGCGCGACAGGGGGCGTTACACCGGGGGAGCAGTACTTC
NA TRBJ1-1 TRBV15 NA CATSRGANRGTEAFF TGTGCCACCAGCAGAGGGGCCAACCGGGGCACTGAAGCTTTCTTT
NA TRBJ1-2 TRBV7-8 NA CASSLAQDNYGYTF TGTGCCAGCAGCTTAGCGCAGGATAACTATGGCTACACCTTC
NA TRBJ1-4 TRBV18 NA CASSSSGGNEKLFF TGTGCCAGCTCATCATCGGGGGGTAATGAAAAACTGTTTTTT
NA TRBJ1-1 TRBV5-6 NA CASSLGRANTEAFF TGTGCCAGCAGCTTGGGCCGAGCGAACACTGAAGCTTTCTTT
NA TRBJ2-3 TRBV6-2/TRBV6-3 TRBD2 CASSYSMAVGLAGPDTQYF TGTGCCAGCAGTTACTCGATGGCCGTGGGACTAGCGGGACCGGATACGCAGTATTTT
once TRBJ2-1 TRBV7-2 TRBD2 CASNQRTRSTNEQFF TGTGCCAGCAACCAACGGACTAGATCTACCAATGAGCAGTTCTTC
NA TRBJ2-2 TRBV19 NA CASRSSGTGELFF TGTGCCAGTAGGTCTTCGGGGACCGGGGAGCTGTTTTTT
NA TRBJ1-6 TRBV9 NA CASSASGSPLHF TGTGCCAGCAGCGCCTCGGGTTCACCCCTCCACTTT
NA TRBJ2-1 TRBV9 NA CASSAGSGLSGQFF TGTGCCAGCAGCGCAGGATCGGGACTCTCGGGGCAGTTCTTC
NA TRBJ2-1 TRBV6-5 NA CASTMRGGANEQFF TGTGCCAGCACCATGAGGGGGGGGGCCAATGAGCAGTTCTTC
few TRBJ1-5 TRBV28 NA CASSLWGKGLNQPQHF TGTGCCAGCAGTTTATGGGGAAAGGGCCTCAATCAGCCCCAGCATTTT
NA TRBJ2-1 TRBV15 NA CATSERLFGAYNEQFF TGTGCCACCAGCGAAAGACTCTTCGGGGCCTACAATGAGCAGTTCTTC
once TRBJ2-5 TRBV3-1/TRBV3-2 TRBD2 CASRGGRWETQYF TGTGCCAGCAGAGGCGGGAGATGGGAGACCCAGTACTTC
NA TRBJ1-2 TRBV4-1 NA CASSQDPGEYGYTF TGCGCCAGCAGCCAAGATCCCGGAGAGTATGGCTACACCTTC
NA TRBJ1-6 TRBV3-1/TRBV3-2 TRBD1 CASSPWDSNSPLHF TGTGCCAGCAGCCCATGGGACAGCAACTCACCCCTCCACTTT
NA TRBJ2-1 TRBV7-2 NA CASSQINEQFF TGTGCCAGCAGCCAAATCAATGAGCAGTTCTTC
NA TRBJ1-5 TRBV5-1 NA CASSLAGVSNQPQHF TGCGCCAGCAGCTTGGCAGGGGTTAGCAATCAGCCCCAGCATTTT
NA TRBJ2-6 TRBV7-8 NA CASSLGGTAGANVLTF TGTGCCAGCAGCTTAGGGGGTACAGCTGGGGCCAACGTCCTGACTTTC
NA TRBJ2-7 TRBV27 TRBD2 CASSLPSGRAGYEQYF TGTGCCAGCAGTTTACCTAGCGGGAGGGCAGGTTACGAGCAGTACTTC
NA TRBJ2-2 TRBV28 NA CASSLRESGELFF TGTGCCAGCAGTTTAAGGGAGAGCGGGGAGCTGTTTTTT
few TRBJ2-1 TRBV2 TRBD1 CASSQDRGRPNEQFF TGTGCCAGCAGCCAAGACAGGGGGAGACCCAATGAGCAGTTCTTC
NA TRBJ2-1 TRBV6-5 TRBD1 CASSRDRVYNEQFF TGTGCCAGCAGCCGGGACAGGGTTTACAATGAGCAGTTCTTC
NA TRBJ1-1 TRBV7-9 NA CASSFMLNTEAFF TGTGCCAGCAGCTTTATGTTGAACACTGAAGCTTTCTTT
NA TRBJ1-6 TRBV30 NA CAWSESGPLHF TGTGCCTGGAGTGAGAGTGGACCCCTCCACTTT
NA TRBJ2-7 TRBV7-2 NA CASSLELGGYEQYF TGTGCCAGCAGCTTAGAACTGGGGGGCTACGAGCAGTACTTC
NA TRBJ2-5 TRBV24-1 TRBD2 CATSDSSSGGHQETQYF TGTGCCACCAGTGATTCGTCTAGCGGGGGGCACCAAGAGACCCAGTACTTC
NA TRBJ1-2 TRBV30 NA CAWSKPDSDRGNYGYTF TGTGCCTGGAGTAAACCCGACTCCGACAGAGGGAACTATGGCTACACCTTC